This TCR beta chain appears in the sequencing data of a study of blood T cell repertoires in COVID-19. After removal of 6 bases from V and 0 bases from J, the junction contained 8 bases not matched to a gene. The CDR3 sequence is 17 residues long. Germline V gene data show CDR1 as LNHDA and CDR2 as SQIVND (reference sequence). Repertoires were generated with immunoSEQ multiplex PCR, while TCRdb's copy carries only in-frame clones and drops some. There are some 260,000 clones in the sample; about three quarters occur only once, and over 3% lies in the top ten. Input material: peripheral blood. The rearrangement links TRBV19 to TRBJ1-5, with 10 bases matching TRBD1. The TCR sequence derives from a woman aged 80 or over with acute or convalescent COVID-19. The CDR3 sequence: CASSLGQGGFSNQPQHF. As DNA, the CDR3 is TGTGCCAGTAGCCTCGGACAGGGGGGCTTTAGCAATCAGCCCCAGCATTTT.